A selection of T cell receptor beta chains follows, all from one sample in a study of shared clonotypes between healthy human individuals. TCRdb's copy holds only in-frame clones and misses some; the assay was immunoSEQ multiplex PCR. This table holds about 2.3 million clones, around 92% found once. The sample was naive CD4+ T cells from PBMCs. These receptor sequences come from a man aged 18 to 30 in good health. Some clones in this sample may be carry-over from other donors' samples. CDR3s include the opening cysteine and the closing phenylalanine or tryptophan. The D gene is left open where the match is weak. Rows may omit the clone size; those that give it use once, few, many or a size class.

D	size	V	J	DNA	CDR3
.	.	TRBV7-2	TRBJ1-5	TGTGCCAGCAGCTTAGCAGTTGGCAATCAGCCCCAGCATTTT	CASSLAVGNQPQHF
.	.	TRBV7-2	TRBJ1-1	TGTGCCAGCAGCCGGGCGTACGGCACTGAAGCTTTCTTT	CASSRAYGTEAFF
.	.	TRBV4-2	TRBJ2-1	TGTGCCAGCAGCCAAAGGCGGGGCAATGAGCAGTTCTTC	CASSQRRGNEQFF
.	.	TRBV6-5	TRBJ2-2	TGTGCCAGCCCTAGGATGAACACCGGGGAGCTGTTTTTT	CASPRMNTGELFF
.	.	TRBV11-2	TRBJ1-1	TGTGCCAGCAGCTTTGACGCCTTCATGAACACTGAAGCTTTCTTT	CASSFDAFMNTEAFF
TRBD2	.	TRBV5-4	TRBJ2-1	TGTGCCAGCAGCTTGGCCTTAGGACTAGCTTCCTACAATGAGCAGTTCTTC	CASSLALGLASYNEQFF
TRBD2	.	TRBV28	TRBJ2-3	TGTGCCAGCAGTTGGGGACTAAGATACCCAGATACGCAGTATTTT	CASSWGLRYPDTQYF
.	.	TRBV19	TRBJ1-1	TGTGCCAGTAGTATGGTTCAGGGTATCTGGGAGAACACTGAAGCTTTCTTT	CASSMVQGIWENTEAFF
.	.	TRBV13	TRBJ1-4	TGTGCCAGCAGCTACAGGGATCCGACTGGCGAAAAACTGTTTTTT	CASSYRDPTGEKLFF
TRBD1	.	TRBV5-8	TRBJ1-2	TGTGCCAGCAGCTTGGACAGGGGGCTTGGCTACACCTTC	CASSLDRGLGYTF
.	.	TRBV6-1	TRBJ1-4	TGTGCCAGCAGTGACGGGACGGGCTATGAAAAACTGTTTTTT	CASSDGTGYEKLFF
TRBD2	.	TRBV4-2	TRBJ2-1	TGTGCCAGCAGCCAAGGGGGGCTAGCGGGAGGGCGGACCTCCTACAATGAGCAGTTCTTC	CASSQGGLAGGRTSYNEQFF
.	.	TRBV28	TRBJ2-4	TGTGCCAGCAGTTTATCAGGGCTGGGCATTCAGTACTTC	CASSLSGLGIQYF
.	.	TRBV7-2	TRBJ1-4	TGTGCCAGCAGCTTAGAGGCGTTCGGGGGGCCGACTAATGAAAAACTGTTTTTT	CASSLEAFGGPTNEKLFF
.	.	TRBV5-1	TRBJ2-3	TGCGCCAGCAGCTTGGACGAATATACGCAGTATTTT	CASSLDEYTQYF
TRBD1	.	TRBV6-5	TRBJ1-2	TGTGCCAGCACTACCGGGACAGTTCCTGGCTACACCTTC	CASTTGTVPGYTF
.	.	TRBV5-6	TRBJ2-1	TGTGCCAGCAGCTCATTGGGCAGTGAGCAGTTCTTC	CASSSLGSEQFF
.	.	TRBV11-2	TRBJ2-1	TGTGCCAGCAGCTTAGGAGCGGGCCCCCGTTCCTACAATGAGCAGTTCTTC	CASSLGAGPRSYNEQFF
.	.	TRBV30	TRBJ2-2	TGTGCCTGGAGCAAGGGGGGCTACGAGCTGTTTTTT	CAWSKGGYELFF
.	.	TRBV28	TRBJ2-7	TGTGCCAGCAGTTCTGCAAAAGCACAGGAAAGGGTCTACGAGCAGTACTTC	CASSSAKAQERVYEQYF
.	.	TRBV5-1	TRBJ1-4	TGCGCCAGCAGCTTGGGGCAGGGATCACGGTTTAGTGAAAAACTGTTTTTT	CASSLGQGSRFSEKLFF
.	.	TRBV9	TRBJ2-1	TGTGCCAGCAGCGTATCGCAGCGAGCCTACAATGAGCAGTTCTTC	CASSVSQRAYNEQFF
.	once	TRBV5-1	TRBJ1-2	TGCGCCAGCAGCCCCATGGATCATGGCTACACCTTC	CASSPMDHGYTF
TRBD2	.	TRBV2	TRBJ2-3	TGTGCCAGCAGTGAAGGGCTAGCGGCTAGCACAGATACGCAGTATTTT	CASSEGLAASTDTQYF
TRBD1	.	TRBV19	TRBJ1-2	TGTGCCAGTAGCCTCGGGACAGGGGGCGCTTGGGGCTACACCTTC	CASSLGTGGAWGYTF
TRBD1	.	TRBV6-6	TRBJ1-2	TGTGCCAGCAGTTTCGACAGGGCGGGGGTTAACTATGGCTACACCTTC	CASSFDRAGVNYGYTF